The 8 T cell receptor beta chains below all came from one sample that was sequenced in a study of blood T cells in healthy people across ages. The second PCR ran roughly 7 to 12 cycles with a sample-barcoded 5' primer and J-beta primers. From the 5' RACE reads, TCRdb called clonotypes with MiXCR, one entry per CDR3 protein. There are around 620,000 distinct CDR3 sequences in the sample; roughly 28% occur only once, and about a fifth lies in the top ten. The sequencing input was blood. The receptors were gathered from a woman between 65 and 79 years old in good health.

Written as DNA, the CDR3 is TGTGCCAGCTCACAACGACAGTCCGGAAACACCATATATTTT. Protein: CASSQRQSGNTIYF. This chain uses TRBV18 with TRBJ1-3; TRBD1 might be the D (5 bases). V dropped 4 bases and J dropped 4 bases, with 11 bases sitting between them. The CDR3 totals 14 residues. CDR1 is KGHSH, CDR2 LQKENI, per germline.

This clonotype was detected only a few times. The CDR3 sequence is CASSGTGNKDTQYF. In nucleotides, the CDR3 is TGTGCCAGCAGCGGGACAGGGAATAAAGATACGCAGTATTTT. This chain joins TRBV6-5 and TRBJ2-3; 9 nucleotides match TRBD1. J lost 5 bases, V lost 6 bases, and 6 bases had no gene match. The CDR3 totals 14 residues. Germline-derived CDR1 and CDR2 are MNHEY and SVGAGI.

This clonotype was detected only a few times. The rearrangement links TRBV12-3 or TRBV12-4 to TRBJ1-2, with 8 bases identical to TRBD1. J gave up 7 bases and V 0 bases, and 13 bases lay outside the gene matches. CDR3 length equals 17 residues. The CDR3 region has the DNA TGTGCCAGCAGTTTAGCTTCACCCCAGGGGGCTTATTGTGGCTACACCTTC. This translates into CASSLASPQGAYCGYTF.

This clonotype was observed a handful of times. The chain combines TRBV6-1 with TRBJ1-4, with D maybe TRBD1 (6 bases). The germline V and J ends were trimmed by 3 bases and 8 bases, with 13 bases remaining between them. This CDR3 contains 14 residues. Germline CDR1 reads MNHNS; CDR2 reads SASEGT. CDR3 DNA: TGTGCCAGCAGTGATAAACAGGGAGACGAAAAACTGTTTTTT. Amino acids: CASSDKQGDEKLFF.

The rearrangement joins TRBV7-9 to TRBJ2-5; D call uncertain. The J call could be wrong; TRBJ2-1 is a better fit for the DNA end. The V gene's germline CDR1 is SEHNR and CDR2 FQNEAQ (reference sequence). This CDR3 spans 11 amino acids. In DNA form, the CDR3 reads TGTGCCAGCAGCCCCCAGGAAAGACAGTTCTTC. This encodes CASSPQERQFF.

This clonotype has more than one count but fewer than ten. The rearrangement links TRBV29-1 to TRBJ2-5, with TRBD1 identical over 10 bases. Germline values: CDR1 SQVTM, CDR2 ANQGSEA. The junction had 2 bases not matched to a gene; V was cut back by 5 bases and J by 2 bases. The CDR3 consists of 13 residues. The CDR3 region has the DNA TGCAGCGTTTCGGACAGGGGGCAAGAGACCCAGTACTTC. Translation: CSVSDRGQETQYF. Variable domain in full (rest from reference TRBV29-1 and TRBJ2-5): SAVISQKPSRDICQRGTSLTIQCQVDSQVTMMFWYRQQPGQSLTLIATANQGSEATYESGFVIDKFPISRPNLTFSTLTVSNMSPEDSSIYLCSVSDRGQETQYFGPGTRLLVL.

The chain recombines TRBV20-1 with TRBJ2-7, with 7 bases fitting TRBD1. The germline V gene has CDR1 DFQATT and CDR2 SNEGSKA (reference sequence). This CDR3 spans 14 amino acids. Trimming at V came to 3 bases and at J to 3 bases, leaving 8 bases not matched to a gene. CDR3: CSASGETGIYEQYF. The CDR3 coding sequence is TGCAGTGCTAGTGGCGAGACAGGGATCTACGAGCAGTACTTC.

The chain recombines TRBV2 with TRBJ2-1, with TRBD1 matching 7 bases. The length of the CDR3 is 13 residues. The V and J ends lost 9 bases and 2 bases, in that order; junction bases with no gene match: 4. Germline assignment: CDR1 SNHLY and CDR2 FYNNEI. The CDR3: CASGQGAYNEQFF. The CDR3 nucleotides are TGTGCCAGTGGCCAGGGGGCCTACAATGAGCAGTTCTTC.